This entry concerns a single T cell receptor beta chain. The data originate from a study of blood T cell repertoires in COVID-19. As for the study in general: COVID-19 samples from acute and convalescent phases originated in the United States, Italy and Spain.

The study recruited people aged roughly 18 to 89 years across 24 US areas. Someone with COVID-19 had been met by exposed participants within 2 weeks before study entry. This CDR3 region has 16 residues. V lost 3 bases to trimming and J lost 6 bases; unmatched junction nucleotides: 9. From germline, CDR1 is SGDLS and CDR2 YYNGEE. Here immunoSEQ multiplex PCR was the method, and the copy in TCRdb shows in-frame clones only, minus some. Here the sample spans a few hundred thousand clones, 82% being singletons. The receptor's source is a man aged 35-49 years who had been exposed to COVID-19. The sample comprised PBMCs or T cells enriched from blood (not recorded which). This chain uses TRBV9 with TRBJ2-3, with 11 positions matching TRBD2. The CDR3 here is CASSANLAGGGDTQYF. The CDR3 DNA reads TGTGCCAGCAGCGCTAATTTAGCGGGAGGGGGTGATACGCAGTATTTT.